This TCR beta chain emerged from a study of blood T cell repertoires in COVID-19. Clinical histories supplied by participants themselves formed the basis of cohort assignment. The method was immunoSEQ multiplex PCR; TCRdb's version includes in-frame clones alone and lacks a portion of them. Of some 320,000 clones in the sample, roughly nine tenths were seen once. This CDR3 is 15 amino acids long. V was pared by 6 bases and J by 9 bases, with 19 bases between. Germline V gene lookup returns CDR1 SGHRS and CDR2 YFSETQ. The sequencing sample was made of PBMCs or T cells enriched from blood (not recorded which). This chain joins TRBV5-1 and TRBJ1-6; unclear D gene. This TCR derives from a woman aged 45-60 years who had been exposed to COVID-19. The CDR3 sequence: CASTSDGSPGSPLHF. In DNA, the CDR3 is TGCGCCAGCACCTCAGATGGCTCGCCGGGTTCACCCCTCCACTTT.